The rows below give T cell receptor beta chains drawn from one sample of a study of cytotoxic CD8 clonotypes in ibrutinib-treated CLL. Assay: immunoSEQ multiplex PCR; the TCRdb copy retains only in-frame clones and omits some. Of hundreds of thousands of clones listed, 70% are singletons. Sequencing was performed on PBMCs, taken after 24 months of ibrutinib treatment. The receptor source for this set is a human donor with chronic lymphocytic leukemia. Both conserved end residues are part of each CDR3. The order of the fields is CDR3 DNA, CDR3 protein, clone size, V gene, D gene, J gene. A D gene is named only where the DNA matches it firmly. The listing skips clone size in some rows; elsewhere it reads once, few, many or a size class.

TGTGCCAGCTCGCGAACAGGAACAGGGGGCACAGACGAGCAGTACTTC | CASSRTGTGGTDEQYF | - | TRBV18 | TRBD1 | TRBJ2-7
TGTGCCAGCGGGGGGGAGCAGTACTTC | CASGGEQYF | - | TRBV19 | TRBD2 | TRBJ2-7
TGTGCCACCAGCAGCGGGGCAGGGGGCGATTACGAGCAGTACTTC | CATSSGAGGDYEQYF | - | TRBV15 | TRBD1 | TRBJ2-7
TGTGCCAGCAGCCTGGGTAGCAACTCCTACGAGCAGTACTTC | CASSLGSNSYEQYF | - | TRBV5-4 | - | TRBJ2-7
TGTGCCAGCAGGGGACTAGCGGCGACCGGGGAGCTGTTTTTT | CASRGLAATGELFF | - | TRBV7-3 | TRBD2 | TRBJ2-2
TGTGCCAGCAGCCCGGACATTTCTGGGGCCAACGTCCTGACTTTC | CASSPDISGANVLTF | - | TRBV5-8 | - | TRBJ2-6
TGTGCCAGCAGCGTAGTCGCTAGCGCGTACGAGCAGTACTTC | CASSVVASAYEQYF | - | TRBV9 | - | TRBJ2-7
TGTGCCAGCAGCTCAGACCCACACCGGGGGCAGTATTTT | CASSSDPHRGQYF | - | TRBV11-1 | - | TRBJ2-3
TGCGCCAGCAGCCGGGACAGGGGAGCAACGCGCAATCAGCCCCAGCATTTT | CASSRDRGATRNQPQHF | few | TRBV23-1 | TRBD1 | TRBJ1-5
TGTGCCAGCCGGGCAGGGGGTGTCTATGGCTACACCTTC | CASRAGGVYGYTF | - | TRBV28 | TRBD1 | TRBJ1-2
TGTGCCAGCAGTTACCTAATGGGCTACGAGCAGTACTTC | CASSYLMGYEQYF | - | TRBV6-6 | - | TRBJ2-7
TGTGCCAGTAACCATCGGGACAGGGCCACTGAAGCTTTCTTT | CASNHRDRATEAFF | - | TRBV19 | TRBD1 | TRBJ1-1
TGTGCCAGCATCCGGGAGATCCCCGGGGAGCTGTTTTTT | CASIREIPGELFF | - | TRBV2 | - | TRBJ2-2
TGTGCCAGCAGCTCGCGGGAGTCAGCAGATACGCAGTATTTT | CASSSRESADTQYF | - | TRBV9 | TRBD2 | TRBJ2-3
TGTGCCAGCTCCCGGGACTCATCCTACGAGCAGTACTTC | CASSRDSSYEQYF | - | TRBV9 | - | TRBJ2-7
TGTGCCAGCAGTTTAACCCGACAGGTACAAGAGACCCAGTACTTC | CASSLTRQVQETQYF | - | TRBV27 | - | TRBJ2-5
TGTGCCACCAGCAGAGACGACAGCACAGATACGCAGTATTTT | CATSRDDSTDTQYF | - | TRBV15 | - | TRBJ2-3
TGCGCCAGCAGCCAAGATGACAGGGGTAGGTGGAATGAGCAGTTCTTC | CASSQDDRGRWNEQFF | - | TRBV4-3 | TRBD1 | TRBJ2-1
TGCAGCGTAGAGAGGGGGTACAATGAGCAGTTCTTC | CSVERGYNEQFF | - | TRBV29-1 | - | TRBJ2-1
TGTGCCAGCGAGGGGTCTAGCACAGATACGCAGTATTTT | CASEGSSTDTQYF | - | TRBV28 | - | TRBJ2-3
TGCAGCGTTGTTGCGGACACCGGGGAGCTGTTTTTT | CSVVADTGELFF | - | TRBV29-1 | - | TRBJ2-2
TGCAGCGTTGGAGAGGTCGACGGTCAGGGGCCCCAGCATTTT | CSVGEVDGQGPQHF | - | TRBV29-1 | - | TRBJ1-5
TGTGCCAGTAGTACCCCACAGGGGACCGTTTCCTACGAGCAGTACTTC | CASSTPQGTVSYEQYF | - | TRBV19 | TRBD1 | TRBJ2-7
TGTGCCAGCAGTTTATCCCGACCCCCAGGGGCGGGTCAGCCCCAGCATTTT | CASSLSRPPGAGQPQHF | - | TRBV28 | - | TRBJ1-5
TGTGCCAGCAGTTTGGGACATACGGGGCAGCCCCAGCATTTT | CASSLGHTGQPQHF | few | TRBV27 | - | TRBJ1-5
TGTGCCAGTAGTATGAGGACTGAAGCTTTCTTT | CASSMRTEAFF | once | TRBV19 | - | TRBJ1-1
TGTGCCAGCAGCTTGGTCGGGGGGTCTGGAAACACCATATATTTT | CASSLVGGSGNTIYF | - | TRBV5-8 | - | TRBJ1-3
TGTGCCAGCAGCGCGACGAGACAGGGCGGCGACTCACCCCTCCACTTT | CASSATRQGGDSPLHF | - | TRBV7-9 | TRBD1 | TRBJ1-6
TGCAGCGGAATACTAGCACCTATTCAGTACTTC | CSGILAPIQYF | - | TRBV29-1 | - | TRBJ2-4